This TCR beta chain was found in a study of CD8 T cells in ankylosing spondylitis (TCRdb year 2017). Concerning the study at large: To find TCR variants linked to disease, the study profiled T cell receptor beta repertoires in ankylosing spondylitis patients and healthy donors. The whole study cohort included 108 healthy donors and about two dozen ankylosing spondylitis patients. Samples of peripheral blood were taken, and for ankylosing spondylitis patients, synovial fluid was collected as well.

The reads were generated on an Illumina HiSeq 2500. Quantitative 5'-RACE with molecular barcodes was the method used to prepare the TCR beta libraries. From the authors' description of their analysis: To identify disease-linked TCR variants, a new computational method was used, one built on a probabilistic model of VDJ rearrangement. In-frame beta chains were kept once TCRdb had trimmed the public reads at Q25 with fastp and called clones with MiXCR. Each CDR3 protein appears once, grouped with its most common genes and DNA. What appears here as the V and J calls and clone size reflects TCRdb's work, not the paper's. The table for this sample lists around 30,000 distinct CDR3 sequences; 5% to 5.5% of them were counted only once. About 1.7% of the sample comes from the top ten. Ten or more counts support this clonotype. Its antigen remains unidentified. No base-level quality is on record; no much larger clone is a single base apart.

Points the paper makes about the study in general: A TCR beta motif made up of several highly homologous amino acid variants appeared to be characteristic of blood from ankylosing spondylitis patients. In peripheral blood, the disease-linked clones were found at relatively low frequencies and had a CD8+ phenotype. Some motif variants were previously reported in synovial fluid and blood of reactive arthritis patients, suggesting common disease-initiation mechanisms. The disease-linked clones were reported as significantly enriched in matched synovial fluid samples from ankylosing spondylitis patients.

Sequencing was performed on blood, either unsorted or a sorted T cell fraction (not recorded which). The TCR originated in a female donor with ankylosing spondylitis or in good health (not recorded which).

The bases read TGTGCCAGCAGCCAGGGAGCGGACATTCAGTACTTC. Translated, it reads CASSQGADIQYF. Recombination connected TRBV9 to TRBJ2-4; the D element might be TRBD1 or TRBD2, as each aligns at 5 bases. Cut back by 4 bases and 8 bases, the V and J ends lie 10 bases apart. Its CDR3 holds 12 amino acids, cysteine through phenylalanine. Only the CDR3 part of the read is kept: 36 bases, read in frame from the first base. The germline V gene supplies CDR1 SGDLS and CDR2 YYNGEE.